The 14 T cell receptor beta chains below come from one sample, sequenced in a study of blood T cell repertoires in COVID-19. Sequencing used immunoSEQ multiplex PCR; TCRdb keeps in-frame clones, though not all of them. The sample yields roughly 330,000 clones, approximately 90% seen once. The sequenced sample consisted of PBMCs or T cells enriched from blood (not recorded which). The receptors stem from a woman aged 25-40 years who had recovered from COVID-19.

The rearrangement links TRBV20-1 to TRBJ2-5, with 9 nucleotides matching TRBD2. CDR3 size: 19 residues. J lost 2 bases, V lost 3 bases, and 19 bases had no gene match. Looked up from germline, CDR1 is DFQATT and CDR2 is SNEGSKA (reference sequence). The CDR3 sequence is CSASGRSASGATLQETQYF. The DNA for the CDR3 is TGCAGTGCTAGTGGTCGGTCTGCTAGCGGGGCAACTCTACAAGAGACCCAGTACTTC.

The rearrangement uses TRBV4-1 and TRBJ2-5; TRBD2 might be the D (5 bases). This CDR3 spans 13 amino acids. Germline assignment: CDR1 MGHRA and CDR2 YSYEKL. The V gene lost 3 bases and the J gene lost 3 bases, with 8 bases spanning the gap. CDR3 sequence (DNA): TGCGCCAGCAGCCATATCGGGAAAGAGACCCAGTACTTC. It specifies CASSHIGKETQYF.

DNA for the CDR3: TGTGCCAGCAGCTTCTGGCGGGGGAATACCGGGGAGCTGTTTTTT. Translated, it gives CASSFWRGNTGELFF. This sequence joins TRBV7-8 and TRBJ2-2; TRBD2 matches 7 bases. After removal of 3 bases from V and 5 bases from J, the junction contained 6 bases not matched to a gene. This CDR3 contains 15 residues. Germline values: CDR1 SGHVS, CDR2 FQNEAQ.

The J gene is TRBJ1-1, the V gene TRBV7-3; D uncertain. V lost 3 bases and J 2 bases, leaving 7 bases between the germline ends. The germline gives CDR1 SGHTA, CDR2 FQGTGA. The CDR3 has 13 amino acids. The CDR3 bases are TGTGCCAGCAGCTTTTCGACAAACACTGAAGCTTTCTTT. It translates to CASSFSTNTEAFF.

This clone was seen only once. The chain uses TRBV6-5 and TRBJ1-6, with 8 bases matching TRBD1. The CDR3 totals 14 residues. The germline CDR1 and CDR2 sequences are MNHEY and SVGAGI. V lost 7 bases, J lost 6 bases, and 5 bases stayed unmatched. The CDR3 DNA follows: TGTGCCAGCACCCCGACAGGGGCTAATTCACCCCTCCACTTT. It yields the protein CASTPTGANSPLHF.

CDR3 sequence (DNA): TGTGCCAGCAGCTCCTGGACAGTACCCTATGGCTACACCTTC. This gives the protein CASSSWTVPYGYTF. The genes are TRBV5-6 and TRBJ1-2, with D perhaps matching TRBD1 (6 bases). The V end lost 3 bases, the J end lost 4 bases, and 13 bases lay between the germline ends. Per the germline V gene, CDR1 is SGHDT and CDR2 is YYEEEE. The CDR3 consists of 14 residues.

The chain employs TRBV27 and TRBJ1-5; 7 bases are a match to TRBD1. The ends lost 4 bases at V and 2 bases at J; junction bases unmatched: 5. CDR1 and CDR2 from the germline V gene are MNHEY and SMNVEV (reference sequence). There are 15 residues in the CDR3. DNA for the CDR3: TGTGCCAGCAGTTATAGACAGGGCGGCAATCAGCCCCAGCATTTT. It encodes CASSYRQGGNQPQHF.

CDR3 bases: TGTGCCAGCAGCTTAGCTGCAGGGTTGGGGACTGGAAACACCATATATTTT. Amino acid sequence: CASSLAAGLGTGNTIYF. The rearrangement links TRBV11-2 to TRBJ1-3; TRBD1 might be the D (5 bases). Trimming took off 1 base at V and 2 bases at J, with 15 bases between the two ends. The CDR3 spans 17 residues. CDR1 and CDR2 (germline): SGHAT, FQNNGV.

The rearrangement joins TRBV19 to TRBJ1-4; maybe TRBD1 (6 bases). Per the germline V gene, CDR1 is LNHDA and CDR2 is SQIVND (reference sequence). There are 14 residues in the CDR3. V lost 2 bases and J 8 bases, leaving 12 bases between the germline ends. The CDR3 DNA follows: TGTGCCAGTAGTATACGGCAGGGGAACGAAAAACTGTTTTTT. Amino acids: CASSIRQGNEKLFF.

V usage is TRBV29-1 and J usage is TRBJ2-5; maybe TRBD1 (6 bases). Germline V gives CDR1 SQVTM, CDR2 ANQGSEA. This CDR3 has 14 amino acids. With 7 bases removed from V and 4 bases from J, the gap between germline ends came to 19 bases. In DNA, the CDR3 is TGCAGCGGGGGCACAGGGCCCCGGCCAGAGACCCAGTACTTC. Translated: CSGGTGPRPETQYF.

The chain links TRBV19 to TRBJ1-6, with TRBD1 matching over 10 bases. Germline V lookup: CDR1 LNHDA, CDR2 SQIVND (reference sequence). The V segment lost 3 bases and the J segment 10 bases; nucleotides outside the gene matches: 6. The length of the CDR3 is 15 residues. The CDR3 coding sequence is TGTGCCAGTAGTATTCTCGGGACAGGGGCATCACCCCTCCACTTT. Translated, it gives CASSILGTGASPLHF.

This clone occurred a few times. The chain joins TRBV10-2 to TRBJ1-5; 10 nucleotides match TRBD1. The CDR3 spans 15 residues. Trimming took 5 bases from V and 4 from J; bases not matched to a gene: 5. CDR1 WSHSY and CDR2 SAAADI come from the germline V gene. CDR3 DNA: TGCGCCAGCAGTTGGGACAGGGGATCAAATCAGCCCCAGCATTTT. It codes for CASSWDRGSNQPQHF.

J is TRBJ2-1 and V is TRBV7-9; 9 bases map to TRBD1. The CDR3 totals 16 residues. CDR1 is SEHNR, CDR2 FQNEAQ, per germline (reference sequence). With 1 base clipped from V and 6 bases from J, the junction kept 7 bases outside the gene matches. CDR3 region: CASSLVTDRGLNEQFF. The CDR3, as DNA: TGTGCCAGCAGCTTAGTAACGGACAGGGGACTCAATGAGCAGTTCTTC.

The chain employs TRBV6-5 and TRBJ1-4, with D possibly TRBD1 on 6 matching bases. Germline lookup yields CDR1 MNHEY and CDR2 SVGAGI. V lost 5 bases, J lost 6 bases, and 13 bases lay in between. The CDR3 has 14 amino acids. CDR3 region: CASSLTGHDEKLFF. CDR3 bases: TGTGCCAGCAGTCTGACAGGACATGATGAAAAACTGTTTTTT.